Listed here are 21 T cell receptor beta chains from one sample, sequenced in a study of monozygotic twins with cystic fibrosis. The protocol was immunoSEQ multiplex PCR, while the TCRdb copy is restricted to in-frame clones and leaves out a portion. Here the sample spans 36,000 or so clones, just over 90% being singletons. The sequenced sample consisted of blood. These receptors all come from a boy between 2 and 10 years old with cystic fibrosis.

V and J are TRBV18 and TRBJ2-7, with unresolved D. V lost 1 base and J 7 bases, leaving 11 bases between the germline ends. The CDR3 sequence is 13 residues long. CDR1 KGHSH and CDR2 LQKENI come from the germline V gene. This chain's CDR3 is CASSPRRSGEQYF. CDR3 sequence (DNA): TGTGCCAGCTCACCACGTCGCTCCGGGGAGCAGTACTTC.

V usage is TRBV14 and J usage is TRBJ1-2; D is perhaps TRBD1 (5 bases). The CDR3 extends over 15 amino acids. The germline CDR1 and CDR2 sequences are SGHDN and FVKESK. Trimming shortened V by 0 bases and J by 6 bases, and 14 bases separated the two germline ends. This CDR3 reads CASSQEIGAVHGYTF. The CDR3 coding sequence is TGTGCCAGCAGCCAAGAAATCGGGGCGGTCCATGGCTACACCTTC.

This chain uses TRBV18 with TRBJ1-3, with a tentative D call TRBD1 (6 bases). CDR3 length: 17 amino acids. The V gene's germline CDR1 is KGHSH and CDR2 LQKENI. Deletions cut 1 base from V and 0 bases from J, with 13 bases between. The CDR3 protein is CASSPRGHQSSGNTIYF. CDR3 in DNA: TGTGCCAGCTCACCACGGGGACATCAGAGCTCTGGAAACACCATATATTTT.

The chain uses TRBV5-1 and TRBJ1-5, with 9 positions matching TRBD1. The length of the CDR3 is 16 residues. Looked up from germline, CDR1 is SGHRS and CDR2 is YFSETQ. The trim removed 4 bases at V and 2 bases at J, leaving 7 bases unmatched. The CDR3 DNA follows: TGCGCCAGCAGCCCCGGGACAGGGTTTGGCAATCAGCCCCAGCATTTT. This codes for CASSPGTGFGNQPQHF.

The chain is built from TRBV27 and TRBJ1-1; no definite D call. V gave up 5 bases and J gave up 2 bases, with 6 bases separating them. Germline values: CDR1 MNHEY, CDR2 SMNVEV (reference sequence). The CDR3 loop spans 12 amino acids. DNA for the CDR3: TGTGCCAGCAGTCCCGGCAACACTGAAGCTTTCTTT. It specifies CASSPGNTEAFF.

The chain employs TRBV11-2 and TRBJ2-7, with D perhaps assigned TRBD1 or TRBD2 (5 bases each). V lost 2 bases to trimming and J lost 1 base, with 12 bases between them. Germline V gives CDR1 SGHAT, CDR2 FQNNGV. The CDR3 is 15 residues long. CDR3 amino acids: CASSLLGETSYEQYF. CDR3 coding DNA: TGTGCCAGCAGCTTACTGGGGGAAACGTCCTACGAGCAGTACTTC.

This chain joins TRBV6-5 and TRBJ1-6, with D uncertain. Between the trimmed V and J ends, which lost 0 bases and 7 bases, there was a span of 4 bases. The CDR3 runs 13 residues. The germline CDR1 and CDR2 sequences are MNHEY and SVGAGI. The CDR3 loop reads CASSYSLNSPLHF. The CDR3 nucleotides read TGTGCCAGCAGTTACTCCCTGAATTCACCCCTCCACTTT.

The V and J genes are TRBV9 and TRBJ2-1; 7 bases align to TRBD1. The CDR3 has 15 residues. Germline lookup yields CDR1 SGDLS and CDR2 YYNGEE. Trimming removed 4 bases from V and 3 bases from J; junction bases left unmatched: 7. CDR3 protein: CASSSSGTVYNEQFF. The DNA of the CDR3 is TGTGCCAGCAGCTCCTCCGGGACAGTCTACAATGAGCAGTTCTTC.

V is TRBV7-2 and J is TRBJ1-2, with 8 bases fitting TRBD1. The CDR3 covers 16 residues. After removal of 3 bases from V and 6 bases from J, the junction contained 12 bases not matched to a gene. CDR1 is SGHTA, CDR2 FQGNSA, per germline. Here the CDR3 reads CASSLTGDHIPDGYTF. CDR3 DNA sequence: TGTGCCAGCAGCTTGACAGGGGACCACATCCCTGATGGCTACACCTTC.

This chain joins TRBV7-3 and TRBJ2-3; D perhaps matches TRBD1 (6 bases). The CDR3 runs to 15 residues. Germline V CDR1 and CDR2: SGHTA, FQGTGA. V shed 5 bases and J shed 0 bases, with 12 bases lying between them. The chain's CDR3 is CASSMTGPSTDTQYF. CDR3 in DNA: TGTGCCAGCAGCATGACAGGTCCTAGCACAGATACGCAGTATTTT.

This clone was recorded a few times. This chain uses TRBV6-5 with TRBJ1-1; D unclear. V lost 2 bases and J lost 3, with 7 bases in between. The CDR3 has 13 amino acids. The germline CDR1 and CDR2 sequences are MNHEY and SVGAGI. The DNA of the CDR3 is TGTGCCAGCAGTTACGGGCTCGACACTGAAGCTTTCTTT. Its translation is CASSYGLDTEAFF.

The chain employs TRBV6-6 and TRBJ1-6; possibly TRBD1 for D (6 bases). The CDR3 runs to 15 residues. Germline values: CDR1 MNHNY, CDR2 SVGAGI (reference sequence). V was clipped by 8 bases and J by 9 bases, with 20 bases between them. CDR3 DNA: TGTGCCAGCGGACAGTTCGGGCGAGACGCTTCACCCCTCCACTTT. It specifies CASGQFGRDASPLHF.

J is TRBJ1-2 and V is TRBV10-3; D perhaps matches TRBD1 (5 bases). In germline, CDR1 is ENHRY, CDR2 SYGVKD. With 8 bases removed from V and 6 bases from J, the gap between germline ends came to 10 bases. The CDR3 runs to 11 residues. As DNA, the CDR3 is TGTGCCATCGGGGCAGAAGATGGCTACACCTTC. This gives the protein CAIGAEDGYTF.

The chain is built from TRBV4-1 and TRBJ1-1; D is unclear. The CDR3 covers 12 residues. CDR1 and CDR2 (germline): MGHRA, YSYEKL. V was shortened by 1 base and J by 5 bases, with 5 bases between the two germline ends. The CDR3 loop is CASSQGRTEAFF. The CDR3 DNA sequence: TGCGCCAGCAGCCAAGGGAGGACTGAAGCTTTCTTT.

The chain links TRBV7-9 to TRBJ2-7, with D perhaps TRBD2 (6 bases). Trimming shortened V by 4 bases and J by 6 bases, and 13 bases separated the two germline ends. Germline CDR1 reads SEHNR; CDR2 reads FQNEAQ (reference sequence). The CDR3 runs 13 residues. The CDR3 DNA is TGTGCCAGCAGCTCCCCCGGGGGAGGCGAGCAGTACTTC. It is translated as CASSSPGGGEQYF.

In this sample, this clone turned up a few times. The chain links TRBV7-9 to TRBJ1-5, with D unclear. This CDR3 has 12 residues. The germline V gene encodes CDR1 SEHNR and CDR2 FQNEAQ (reference sequence). Trimming took 7 bases from V and 6 from J, leaving 10 bases between them. The CDR3 region is CASTLGGQPQHF. The DNA of the CDR3 is TGTGCCAGCACCCTGGGAGGTCAGCCCCAGCATTTT.

The V and J genes are TRBV7-8 and TRBJ1-2; 7 positions agree with TRBD1. CDR1 is SGHVS, CDR2 FQNEAQ, per germline. V lost 5 bases to trimming and J lost 2 bases; unmatched junction nucleotides: 5. The CDR3 runs 14 residues. Here the CDR3 DNA reads TGTGCCAGCAGCCGACAGGGAAAGAACTATGGCTACACCTTC. This gives the protein CASSRQGKNYGYTF.

This clone appeared a single time. J is TRBJ2-3 and V is TRBV5-4, with D possibly matching TRBD2 (6 bases). Germline CDR1 is SGHNT and CDR2 is YYREEE (reference sequence). The CDR3 runs to 15 residues. V was pared by 0 bases and J by 1 base, with 9 bases between. The CDR3 DNA sequence: TGTGCCAGCAGCTTGGACCCGGGGGGCACAGATACGCAGTATTTT. This encodes CASSLDPGGTDTQYF.

The chain carries TRBV7-9 and TRBJ1-2; D is perhaps TRBD1 (6 bases). V was cut by 5 bases and J by 5 bases, with 12 bases left in between. The CDR3 spans 13 residues. Germline V CDR1 and CDR2: SEHNR, FQNEAQ (reference sequence). In DNA form, the CDR3 reads TGTGCCAGCAGCAAAGGACAGTCGTATGGCTACACCTTC. It specifies CASSKGQSYGYTF. The whole variable domain, remainder taken from reference TRBV7-9 and TRBJ1-2, is DTGVSQNPRHKITKRGQNVTFRCDPISEHNRLYWYRQTLGQGPEFLTYFQNEAQLEKSRLLSDRFSAERPKGSFSTLEIQRTEQGDSAMYLCASSKGQSYGYTFGSGTRLTVV.

V and J are TRBV6-1 and TRBJ2-7; 9 nucleotides line up with TRBD1. The ends lost 0 bases at V and 4 bases at J; junction bases unmatched: 4. Germline-derived CDR1 and CDR2 are MNHNS and SASEGT. This CDR3 region has 15 residues. The DNA of the CDR3 is TGTGCCAGCAGTGAAGCCGGGACAGGGATGTACGAGCAGTACTTC. Its protein is CASSEAGTGMYEQYF.

This chain links TRBV9 with TRBJ1-1; no definite D call. The CDR3 is 16 amino acids. V lost 4 bases, J lost 0 bases, and 16 bases lay in between. In germline, CDR1 is SGDLS, CDR2 YYNGEE. In DNA, the CDR3 is TGTGCCAGCAGCCCCCGGGGAGCAGTTATGAACACTGAAGCTTTCTTT. Translation: CASSPRGAVMNTEAFF.